This TCR beta chain was retrieved from a study of CD8+CD57+ T cells in acquired aplastic anemia. Study observations and caveats: The number of CD8+ CDR3 sequences shared by patients and controls was twenty-nine.

Looked up from germline, CDR1 is SQVTM and CDR2 is ANQGSEA. This CDR3 region has 12 residues. The V segment lost 5 bases and the J segment 5 bases; nucleotides outside the gene matches: 4. To note about this clonotype: Its matching antigen is unknown.

CDR3 and TCR beta VDJ profiling relied on genomic DNA as the template. TCRdb called the reads again in MiXCR, with one record for every CDR3 protein. The sample lists roughly 93,000 distinct CDR3 sequences, roughly two thirds occurring once. By flow cytometry, patients selected for sequencing had shown an expansion of CD8+CD57+ cells. The chain joins TRBV29-1 to TRBJ1-1, with 8 bases lining up with TRBD1. What was sequenced was sorted CD4+, CD8+, or CD8+CD57+ T cells (not recorded which) from PBMCs. The sequence was collected from a human donor with aplastic anemia. The CDR3 sequence is CSVSGTGTEAFF. In DNA, the CDR3 is TGCAGCGTTTCCGGGACAGGTACTGAAGCTTTCTTT. The whole variable domain, filled in from reference TRBV29-1 and TRBJ1-1, reads SAVISQKPSRDICQRGTSLTIQCQVDSQVTMMFWYRQQPGQSLTLIATANQGSEATYESGFVIDKFPISRPNLTFSTLTVSNMSPEDSSIYLCSVSGTGTEAFFGQGTRLTVV.